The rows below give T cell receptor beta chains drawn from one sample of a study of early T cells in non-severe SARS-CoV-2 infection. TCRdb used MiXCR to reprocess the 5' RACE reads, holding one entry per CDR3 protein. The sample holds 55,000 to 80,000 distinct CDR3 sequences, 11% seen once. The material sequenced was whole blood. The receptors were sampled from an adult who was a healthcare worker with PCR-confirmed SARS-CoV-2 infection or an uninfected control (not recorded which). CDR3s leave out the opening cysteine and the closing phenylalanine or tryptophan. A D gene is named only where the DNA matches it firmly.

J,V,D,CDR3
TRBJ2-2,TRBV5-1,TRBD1,ASSRGQGVGHKNTGELF
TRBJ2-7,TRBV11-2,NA,ASSFSDVSSYEQY
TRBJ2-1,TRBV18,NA,ASSPRGPPYNEQF
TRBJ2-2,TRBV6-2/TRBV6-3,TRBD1,ASSQTLGTGGELF
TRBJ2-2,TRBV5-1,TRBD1,ASSFGTAGGELF
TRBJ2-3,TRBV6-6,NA,ASSYSRWEPTDTQY
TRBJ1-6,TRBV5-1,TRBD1,ASSSTGVDSPLH
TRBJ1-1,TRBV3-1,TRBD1,ASSHPGTGVTEAF
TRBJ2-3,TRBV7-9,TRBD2,ASKAAAGASDTQY
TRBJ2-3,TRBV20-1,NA,SAREDGGHWDTQY
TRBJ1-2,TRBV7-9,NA,ASSLAMLVYGYT
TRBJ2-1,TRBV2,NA,ASSERVDRYNEQF
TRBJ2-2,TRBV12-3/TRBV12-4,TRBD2,ASNPSGRVGGELF
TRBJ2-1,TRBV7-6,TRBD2,ASSLRPSGGYNEQF
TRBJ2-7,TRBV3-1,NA,ASSQRETGEQY
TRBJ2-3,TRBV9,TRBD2,ASSAARLAYSDTQY
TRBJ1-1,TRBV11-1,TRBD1,ASSFNRGNTEAF
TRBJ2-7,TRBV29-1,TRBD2,SVAGLAGNEQY
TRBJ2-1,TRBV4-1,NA,ASSQEGGYEQF
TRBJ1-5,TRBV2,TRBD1,ASSSQGASRIRNQH
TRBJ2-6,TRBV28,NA,ASSWGKLGGANVLT
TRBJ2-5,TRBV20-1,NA,SASAGQETQY
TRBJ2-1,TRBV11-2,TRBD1,ASSLVTPHPGGLNNEQF
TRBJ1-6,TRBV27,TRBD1,ASSTGQLNSPLH
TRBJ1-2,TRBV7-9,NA,ASSSGTAYGYT
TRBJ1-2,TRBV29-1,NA,TAQGDYGYT
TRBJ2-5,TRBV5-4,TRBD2,ASSNRTREETQY
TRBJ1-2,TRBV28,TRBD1,AYRGQGADGYT
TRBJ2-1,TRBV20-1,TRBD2,SAPVAGGTSYNEQF
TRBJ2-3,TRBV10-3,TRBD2,AISLAGGHGDTQY
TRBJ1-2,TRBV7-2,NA,ASSLVGQAYGYT